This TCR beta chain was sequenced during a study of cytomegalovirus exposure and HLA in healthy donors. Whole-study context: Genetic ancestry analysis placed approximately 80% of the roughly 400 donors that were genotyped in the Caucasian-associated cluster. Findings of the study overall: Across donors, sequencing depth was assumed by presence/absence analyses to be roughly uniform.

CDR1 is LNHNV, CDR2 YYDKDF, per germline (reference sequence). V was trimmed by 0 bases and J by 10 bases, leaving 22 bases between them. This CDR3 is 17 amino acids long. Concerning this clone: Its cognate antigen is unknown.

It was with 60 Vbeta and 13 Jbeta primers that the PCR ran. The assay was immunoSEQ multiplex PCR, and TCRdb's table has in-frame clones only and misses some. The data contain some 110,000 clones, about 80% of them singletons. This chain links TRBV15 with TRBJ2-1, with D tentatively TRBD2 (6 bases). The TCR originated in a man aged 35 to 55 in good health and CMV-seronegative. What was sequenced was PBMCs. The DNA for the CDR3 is TGTGCCACCAGCAGAGAGGGGTTGGGGGGTGTAGGGAGGGAGCAGTTCTTC. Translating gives CATSREGLGGVGREQFF.